This T cell receptor (beta chain) came from a study of beta chain features in type 1 diabetes. General observations from the study: Among patients with Type 1 diabetes, TCRB CDR3s were moderately but significantly shorter in every one of the four CD4+ subsets.

Notes on this clone: The target antigen is unknown.

The isolated RNA, all of it, was reverse transcribed, so expressed TCRB transcripts were what got sequenced. Assay used: immunoSEQ multiplex PCR; TCRdb lists only in-frame clones, some missing. The data hold roughly 400,000 clones, with roughly a tenth observed a single time. This CDR3 is built from 13 residues. Trimming left V 0 bases short and J 2 bases short, with 5 bases between. The germline CDR1 and CDR2 sequences are SGHRS and YFSETQ. Naive, central memory, regulatory and stem cell-like memory cells within the CD4+ compartment were sorted using CD45RO/CCR7/CD25/CD127/CD95/CD27. The chain recombines TRBV5-1 with TRBJ2-5; D gene unclear. Sequencing used central memory CD4+ T cells from blood. The receptor's source is a young man with type 1 diabetes. The CDR3 sequence is CASSLVVQETQYF. CDR3 sequence (DNA): TGCGCCAGCAGCTTGGTGGTACAAGAGACCCAGTACTTC.